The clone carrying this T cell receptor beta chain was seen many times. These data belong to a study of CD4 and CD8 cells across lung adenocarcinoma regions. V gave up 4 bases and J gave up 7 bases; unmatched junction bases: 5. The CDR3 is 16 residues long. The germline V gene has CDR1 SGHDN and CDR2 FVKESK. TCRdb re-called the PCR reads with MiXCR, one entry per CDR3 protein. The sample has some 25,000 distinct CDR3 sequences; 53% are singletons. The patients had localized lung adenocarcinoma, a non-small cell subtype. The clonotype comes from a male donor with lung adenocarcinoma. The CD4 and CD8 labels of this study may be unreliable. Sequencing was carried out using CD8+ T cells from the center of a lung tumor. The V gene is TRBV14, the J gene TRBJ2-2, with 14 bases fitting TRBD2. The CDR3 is CASSRGLAGVLGELFF. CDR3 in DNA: TGTGCCAGCAGCCGGGGACTAGCGGGAGTGCTCGGGGAGCTGTTTTTT.